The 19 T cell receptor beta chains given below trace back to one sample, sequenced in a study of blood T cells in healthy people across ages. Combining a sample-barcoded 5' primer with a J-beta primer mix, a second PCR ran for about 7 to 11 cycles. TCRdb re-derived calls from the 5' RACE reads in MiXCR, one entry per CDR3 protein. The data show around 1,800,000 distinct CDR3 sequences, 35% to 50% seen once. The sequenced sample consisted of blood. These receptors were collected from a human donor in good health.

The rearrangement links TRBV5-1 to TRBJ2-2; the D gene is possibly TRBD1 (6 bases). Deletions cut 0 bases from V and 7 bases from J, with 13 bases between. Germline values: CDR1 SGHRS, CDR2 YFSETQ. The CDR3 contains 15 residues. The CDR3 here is CASSLEQGTGGELFF. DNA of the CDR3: TGCGCCAGCAGCTTGGAACAGGGTACAGGCGGGGAGCTGTTTTTT.

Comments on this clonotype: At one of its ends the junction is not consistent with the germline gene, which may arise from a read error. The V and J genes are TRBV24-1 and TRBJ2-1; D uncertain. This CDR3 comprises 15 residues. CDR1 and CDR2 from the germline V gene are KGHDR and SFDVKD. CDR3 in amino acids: CAPSENWGSYNEQFF. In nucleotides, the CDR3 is TGTGCCCCCAGTGAAAATTGGGGCTCCTACAATGAGCAGTTCTTC.

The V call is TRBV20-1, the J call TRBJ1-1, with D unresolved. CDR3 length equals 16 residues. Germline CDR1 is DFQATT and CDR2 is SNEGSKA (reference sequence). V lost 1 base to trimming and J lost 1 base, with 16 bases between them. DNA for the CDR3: TGCAGTGCTAGAGCCCCTCCACTTGAACCGAACACTGAAGCTTTCTTT. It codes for CSARAPPLEPNTEAFF.

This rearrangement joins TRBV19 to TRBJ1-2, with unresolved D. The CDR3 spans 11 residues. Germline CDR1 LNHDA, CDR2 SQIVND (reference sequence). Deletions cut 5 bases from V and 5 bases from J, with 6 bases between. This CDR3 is CASSHFYGYTF. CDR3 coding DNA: TGTGCCAGTAGTCATTTTTATGGCTACACCTTC. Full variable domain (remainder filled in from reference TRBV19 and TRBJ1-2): DGGITQSPKYLFRKEGQNVTLSCEQNLNHDAMYWYRQDPGQGLRLIYYSQIVNDFQKGDIAEGYSVSREKKESFPLTVTSAQKNPTAFYLCASSHFYGYTFGSGTRLTVV.

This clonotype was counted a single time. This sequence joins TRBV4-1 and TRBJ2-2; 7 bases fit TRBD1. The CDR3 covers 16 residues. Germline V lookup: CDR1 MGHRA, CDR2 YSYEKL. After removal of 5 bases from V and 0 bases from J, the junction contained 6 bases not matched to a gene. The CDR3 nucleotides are TGCGCCAGCAGCACCAACAGGGGAGCGAACACCGGGGAGCTGTTTTTT. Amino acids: CASSTNRGANTGELFF.

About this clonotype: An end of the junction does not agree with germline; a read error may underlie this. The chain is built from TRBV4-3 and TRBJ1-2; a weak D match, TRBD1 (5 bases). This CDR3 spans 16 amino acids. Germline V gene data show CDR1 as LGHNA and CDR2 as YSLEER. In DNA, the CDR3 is TGCGCCAGCAACCAAGAGGGGCGACGGGCAGGGCACGGCTACACCTTC. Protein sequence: CASNQEGRRAGHGYTF.

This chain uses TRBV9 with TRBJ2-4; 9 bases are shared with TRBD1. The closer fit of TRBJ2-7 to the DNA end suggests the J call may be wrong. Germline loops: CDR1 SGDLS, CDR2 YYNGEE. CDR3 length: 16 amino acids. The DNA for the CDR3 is TGTGCCAGCGGCCCCCCCGCGACAGGGGGTCCTTACGAGCAGTACTTC. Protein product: CASGPPATGGPYEQYF.

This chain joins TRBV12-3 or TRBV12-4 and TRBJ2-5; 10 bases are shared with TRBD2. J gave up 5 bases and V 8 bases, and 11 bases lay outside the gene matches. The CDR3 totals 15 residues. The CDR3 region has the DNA TGTGCCAGCGGGCAGCGGGGGGGCTACCTGGAGACCCAGTACTTC. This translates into CASGQRGGYLETQYF.

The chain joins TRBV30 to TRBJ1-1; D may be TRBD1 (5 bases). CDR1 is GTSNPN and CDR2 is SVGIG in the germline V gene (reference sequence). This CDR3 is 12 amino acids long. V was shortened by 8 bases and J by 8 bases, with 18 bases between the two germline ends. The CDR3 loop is CAQTRAQSEAFF. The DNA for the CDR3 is TGTGCCCAAACCAGGGCCCAGAGCGAAGCTTTCTTT.

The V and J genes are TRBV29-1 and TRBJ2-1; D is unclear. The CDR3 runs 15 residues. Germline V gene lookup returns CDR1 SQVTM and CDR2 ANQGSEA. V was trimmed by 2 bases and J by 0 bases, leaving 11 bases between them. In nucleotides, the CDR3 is TGCAGCGTTGAACTTGGACGGAGCTCCTACAATGAGCAGTTCTTC. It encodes CSVELGRSSYNEQFF.

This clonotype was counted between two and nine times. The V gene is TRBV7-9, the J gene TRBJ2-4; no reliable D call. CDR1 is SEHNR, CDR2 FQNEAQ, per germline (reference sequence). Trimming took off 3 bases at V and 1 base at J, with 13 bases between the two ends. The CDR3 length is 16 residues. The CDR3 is CASSFMGLGAKNIQYF. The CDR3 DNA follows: TGTGCCAGCAGCTTCATGGGCCTTGGGGCCAAAAACATTCAGTACTTC.

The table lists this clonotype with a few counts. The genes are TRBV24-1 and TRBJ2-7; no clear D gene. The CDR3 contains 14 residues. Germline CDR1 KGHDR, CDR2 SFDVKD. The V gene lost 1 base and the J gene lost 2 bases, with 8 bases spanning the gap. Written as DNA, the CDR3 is TGTGCCACCAGTGATTTTAGGTATCCCTACGAGCAGTACTTC. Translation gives CATSDFRYPYEQYF.

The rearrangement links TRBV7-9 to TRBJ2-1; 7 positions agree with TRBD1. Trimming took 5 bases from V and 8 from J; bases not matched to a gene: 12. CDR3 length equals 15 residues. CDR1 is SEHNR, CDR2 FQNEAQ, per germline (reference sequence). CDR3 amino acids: CASSLYTETGDEQFF. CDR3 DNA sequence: TGTGCCAGCAGCCTCTACACCGAAACAGGGGATGAGCAGTTCTTC.

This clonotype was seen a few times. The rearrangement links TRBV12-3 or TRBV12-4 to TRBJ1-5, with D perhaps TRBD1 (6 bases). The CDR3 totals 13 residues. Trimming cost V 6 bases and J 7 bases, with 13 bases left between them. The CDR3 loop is CASSLGAHQPQHF. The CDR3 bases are TGTGCCAGCAGCCTGGGGGCACACCAGCCCCAGCATTTT.

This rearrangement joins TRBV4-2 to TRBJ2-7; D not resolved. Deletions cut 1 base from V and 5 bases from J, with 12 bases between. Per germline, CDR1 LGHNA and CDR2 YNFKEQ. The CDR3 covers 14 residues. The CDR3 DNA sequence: TGTGCCAGCAGCCAAGGATCCGGGTTCAACGAGCAGTACTTC. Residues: CASSQGSGFNEQYF.

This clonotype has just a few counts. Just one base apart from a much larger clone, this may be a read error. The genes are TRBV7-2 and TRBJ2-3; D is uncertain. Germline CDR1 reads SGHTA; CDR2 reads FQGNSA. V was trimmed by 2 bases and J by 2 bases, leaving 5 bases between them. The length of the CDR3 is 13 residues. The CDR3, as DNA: TGTGCCAGCAGCTTATTTCACACAGATACGCAGTATTTT. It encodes CASSLFHTDTQYF.

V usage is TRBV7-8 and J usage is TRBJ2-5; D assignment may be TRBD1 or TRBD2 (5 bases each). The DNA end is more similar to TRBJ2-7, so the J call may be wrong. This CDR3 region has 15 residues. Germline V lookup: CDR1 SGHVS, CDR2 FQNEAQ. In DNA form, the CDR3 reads TGTGCCAGCAGCCTGACGGGACGCCTAACCTACGAGCAGTACTTC. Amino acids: CASSLTGRLTYEQYF.

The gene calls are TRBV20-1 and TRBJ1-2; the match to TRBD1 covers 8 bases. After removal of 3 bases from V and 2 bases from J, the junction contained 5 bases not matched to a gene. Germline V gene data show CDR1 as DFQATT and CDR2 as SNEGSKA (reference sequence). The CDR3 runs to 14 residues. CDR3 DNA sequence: TGCAGTGCTAGGCGGACAGGGATCAACTATGGCTACACCTTC. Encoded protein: CSARRTGINYGYTF.

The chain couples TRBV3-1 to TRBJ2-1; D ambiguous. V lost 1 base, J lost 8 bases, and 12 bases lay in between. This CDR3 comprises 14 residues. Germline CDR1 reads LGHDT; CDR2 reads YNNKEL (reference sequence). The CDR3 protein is CASSQGLTTDEQFF. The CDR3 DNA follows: TGTGCCAGCAGCCAAGGTCTTACGACGGATGAGCAGTTCTTC.